This is a list of T cell receptor beta chains from one sample in a study of regulatory T cells in long-lasting Graves disease. MiXCR, run by TCRdb on the multiplex PCR reads, gives a single entry per CDR3 protein. The data show about 540,000 distinct CDR3 sequences, with about 13% seen just once and 8.5% to 10% held by the top ten. Another study also made use of these data, one on T cells in Graves' hyperthyroidism and ophthalmopathy.

The specimen was peripheral blood mononuclear cells (PBMCs), collected at new diagnosis, from a patient treated with antithyroid drugs. The receptors come from a man between 25 and 39 years old with Graves disease. CDR3s include the opening cysteine and the closing phenylalanine or tryptophan. A D gene is named only where the DNA matches it firmly. The size entry is marked missing in some rows and otherwise reads once, few, many or a size class.

>many|TRBV19|TRBD2|TRBJ2-5
CASTPLAGEGLETQYF
TGTGCCAGTACCCCCTTAGCGGGAGAAGGGCTGGAGACCCAGTACTTC
>many|TRBV11-3|NA|TRBJ2-1
CASSLAVGGADEQFF
TGTGCCAGCAGCTTAGCCGTGGGAGGAGCGGATGAGCAGTTCTTC
>many|TRBV24-1|NA|TRBJ2-7
CATSGGGGSSYEQYF
TGTGCCACCAGTGGGGGGGGCGGATCCTCCTACGAGCAGTACTTC
>once|TRBV9|NA|TRBJ2-1
CASSVAPRGTINSEQFF
TGTGCCAGCAGCGTAGCCCCTAGAGGGACAATTAACAGTGAGCAGTTCTTC
>many|TRBV29-1|TRBD1|TRBJ2-5
CSVRDRGRGETQYF
TGCAGCGTTCGGGACAGGGGGCGCGGGGAGACCCAGTACTTC
>many|TRBV6-1|TRBD2|TRBJ2-1
CASSLWGQALTSGSDEQFF
TGTGCCAGCAGCCTGTGGGGACAGGCCCTGACTAGCGGGAGCGATGAGCAGTTCTTC
>many|TRBV11-2|NA|TRBJ2-7
CASSSPAQGFPYEQYF
TGTGCCAGCAGTTCCCCCGCACAGGGCTTTCCCTACGAGCAGTACTTC
>many|TRBV24-1|NA|TRBJ2-1
CATSDSVSEQFF
TGTGCCACCAGTGATTCCGTCAGTGAGCAGTTCTTC
>many|TRBV20-1|NA|TRBJ2-1
CSAALVGGGGEQFF
TGCAGTGCGGCTCTCGTTGGGGGCGGGGGTGAGCAGTTCTTC
>NA|TRBV20-1|TRBD2|TRBJ2-7
CSARELGQAGGYEQYF
TGCAGTGCTAGAGAATTGGGACAAGCGGGGGGATACGAGCAGTACTTC
>NA|TRBV3-1|NA|TRBJ2-3
CASSQVMSGVRTDTQYF
TGTGCCAGCAGCCAAGTTATGTCGGGAGTGAGGACAGATACGCAGTATTTT
>few|TRBV27|NA|TRBJ2-7
CASSPWGIYEQYF
TGTGCCAGCAGCCCTTGGGGTATCTACGAGCAGTACTTC
>many|TRBV6-2/TRBV6-3|NA|TRBJ1-2
CASSYEGRYGYTF
TGTGCCAGCAGTTACGAGGGGAGATATGGCTACACCTTC
>few|TRBV7-9|NA|TRBJ1-5
CASSLEQTAPQHF
TGTGCCAGCAGCTTAGAACAGACAGCGCCCCAGCATTTT
>many|TRBV29-1|NA|TRBJ2-6
CSVEDRRRSGANVLTF
TGCAGCGTTGAGGACAGACGCCGCTCTGGGGCCAACGTCCTGACTTTC
>many|TRBV12-3/TRBV12-4|TRBD1|TRBJ2-2
CASSSIRTGTTGELFF
TGTGCCAGCAGTTCGATTCGGACAGGGACCACCGGGGAGCTGTTTTTT
>many|TRBV6-5|TRBD1|TRBJ2-2
CASSYRMVVRGPSNTGELFF
TGTGCCAGCAGTTACCGAATGGTTGTCAGGGGGCCTTCGAACACCGGGGAGCTGTTTTTT
>NA|TRBV28|TRBD2|TRBJ2-5
CASSLVTGSPTSGRETQYF
TGTGCCAGCAGTTTAGTCACAGGCAGCCCGACTAGCGGGAGAGAGACCCAGTACTTC
>many|TRBV30|NA|TRBJ2-5
CAWTGTFQETQYF
TGTGCCTGGACCGGGACTTTCCAAGAGACCCAGTACTTC
>many|TRBV6-1|TRBD1|TRBJ1-6
CASSGDRVSSPLHF
TGTGCCAGCAGTGGGGACAGGGTCAGCTCACCCCTCCACTTT
>many|TRBV6-1|NA|TRBJ2-6
CASSIQRSGANVLTF
TGTGCCAGCAGTATTCAGAGGTCTGGGGCCAACGTCCTGACTTTC
>many|TRBV7-8|NA|TRBJ2-3
CASGGSLADTQYF
TGTGCCAGCGGGGGGAGCCTCGCAGATACGCAGTATTTT
>many|TRBV24-1|NA|TRBJ1-2
CATSDLGRDYGYTF
TGTGCCACCAGTGATTTGGGCAGGGACTATGGCTACACCTTC
>many|TRBV7-8|TRBD1|TRBJ2-3
CASSEGQWSTDTQYF
TGTGCCAGCAGCGAGGGACAGTGGAGCACAGATACGCAGTATTTT
>many|TRBV10-3|NA|TRBJ2-5
CAISESIGQETQYF
TGTGCCATCAGTGAGTCCATTGGACAAGAGACCCAGTACTTC
>few|TRBV3-1|NA|TRBJ2-6
CASSQGGGGANVLTF
TGTGCCAGCAGCCAAGGAGGGGGAGGGGCCAACGTCCTGACTTTC
>few|TRBV29-1|NA|TRBJ1-3
CSVATGHSGNTIYF
TGCAGCGTAGCTACAGGGCACTCTGGAAACACCATATATTTT
>many|TRBV6-2/TRBV6-3|TRBD2|TRBJ2-1
CASSEWGTSEYNEQFF
TGTGCCAGCAGTGAATGGGGGACTAGCGAGTACAATGAGCAGTTCTTC
>many|TRBV12-3/TRBV12-4|NA|TRBJ2-2
CASSPRGRAGELFF
TGTGCCAGCAGCCCGCGGGGGCGGGCCGGGGAGCTGTTTTTT
>few|TRBV20-1|NA|TRBJ1-5
CSALGANQPQHF
TGCAGTGCTCTTGGGGCCAATCAGCCCCAGCATTTT
>many|TRBV2|TRBD2|TRBJ2-7
CASSEESGRASYEQYF
TGTGCCAGCAGTGAAGAAAGCGGGAGGGCCAGCTACGAGCAGTACTTC
>NA|TRBV18|NA|TRBJ1-4
CAISARSNEKLFF
TGTGCCATCTCAGCACGGAGTAATGAAAAACTGTTTTTT
>many|TRBV14|NA|TRBJ2-1
CASSSPGTDNEQFF
TGTGCCAGCAGCTCCCCAGGGACCGACAATGAGCAGTTCTTC
>many|TRBV20-1|TRBD2|TRBJ2-2
CSASSGLADTGELFF
TGCAGTGCTAGCTCGGGACTAGCGGACACCGGGGAGCTGTTTTTT
>NA|TRBV30|TRBD2|TRBJ2-3
CAWNKGLAGGGDTQYF
TGTGCCTGGAATAAGGGACTAGCGGGAGGAGGAGATACGCAGTATTTT
>many|TRBV28|NA|TRBJ2-3
CASKKRGAIDTQYF
TGTGCCAGCAAGAAAAGGGGGGCGATAGATACGCAGTATTTT
>many|TRBV5-1|NA|TRBJ2-1
CASSSPPGGPYNEQFF
TGCGCCAGCAGCTCGCCTCCCGGCGGGCCTTACAATGAGCAGTTCTTC
>many|TRBV15|NA|TRBJ2-1
CATSRDFAENEQFF
TGTGCCACCAGCAGAGATTTCGCTGAGAATGAGCAGTTCTTC
>many|TRBV10-3|TRBD1|TRBJ1-2
CAISESPRGINYGYTF
TGTGCCATCAGTGAGTCCCCCAGGGGGATAAACTATGGCTACACCTTC
>many|TRBV6-5|NA|TRBJ1-1
CASSYGGNTEAFF
TGTGCCAGCAGTTACGGAGGGAACACTGAAGCTTTCTTT
>NA|TRBV6-1|NA|TRBJ2-5
CASSPKDYHGTQYF
TGTGCCAGCAGTCCTAAGGACTATCATGGGACCCAGTACTTC
>many|TRBV20-1|TRBD2|TRBJ2-3
CSEGRLAGTDTQYF
TGCAGCGAGGGAAGACTAGCGGGAACAGATACGCAGTATTTT
>many|TRBV2|NA|TRBJ1-5
CASSDQGTTYQPQHF
TGTGCCAGCAGTGATCAGGGTACTACCTATCAGCCCCAGCATTTT
>few|TRBV19|TRBD2|TRBJ2-3
CASSPTSGSIVDTQYF
TGTGCCAGTAGCCCCACTAGCGGGAGTATTGTAGATACGCAGTATTTT
>many|TRBV11-1|NA|TRBJ2-1
CASSYRREQFF
TGTGCCAGCAGTTATAGACGTGAGCAGTTCTTC
>many|TRBV30|NA|TRBJ1-4
CAWSVLREKLFF
TGTGCCTGGAGTGTATTGAGAGAAAAACTGTTTTTT
>NA|TRBV6-1|TRBD1|TRBJ1-5
CASKRQGGPLNSNQPQHF
TGTGCCAGCAAACGACAGGGGGGTCCTTTGAATAGCAATCAGCCCCAGCATTTT
>few|TRBV9|NA|TRBJ2-2
CASSLRTLTGELFF
TGTGCCAGCAGCCTTAGGACCCTCACCGGGGAGCTGTTTTTT
>many|TRBV5-1|NA|TRBJ2-7
CASSPYGYEQYF
TGCGCCAGCAGCCCCTATGGGTACGAGCAGTACTTC
>NA|TRBV4-2|NA|TRBJ2-5
CASSQTAQGDQETQYF
TGTGCCAGCAGCCAAACAGCTCAGGGTGACCAAGAGACCCAGTACTTC